The 30 T cell receptor beta chains below were found in one sample sequenced in a study of spatial heterogeneity in lung cancer. Indicated time point: blood at routine non-recurrence follow-up after resection. Whole RNA, isolated from tumor, nontumor lung or frozen PBMC, was sequenced without prior sorting. In TCRdb, the 5' RACE reads were re-called with MiXCR into one record per CDR3 protein. Of some 110,000 distinct CDR3 sequences listed, more than 10% were seen once; the top ten hold roughly 15%. The sample in question was PBMCs, obtained at follow-up. These TCRs come from a male donor with early-stage non-small cell lung cancer.

The chain combines TRBV5-1 with TRBJ2-3; 10 positions agree with TRBD1. Germline V gives CDR1 SGHRS, CDR2 YFSETQ. Unmatched junction bases numbered 13, after V lost 2 bases and J lost 4 bases. The CDR3 consists of 18 residues. CDR3 DNA sequence: TGCGCCAGCAGCTTCTCCCCAACCGGGACAGGGGTAGCAGATACGCAGTATTTT. This gives the protein CASSFSPTGTGVADTQYF.

The chain employs TRBV7-2 and TRBJ1-1; D is unresolved. V was trimmed by 6 bases and J by 4 bases, leaving 15 bases between them. CDR3 length: 14 amino acids. Germline V gene lookup returns CDR1 SGHTA and CDR2 FQGNSA. CDR3 in amino acids: CASRSLREGTEAFF. The DNA for the CDR3 is TGTGCCAGCAGATCACTCCGAGAGGGCACTGAAGCTTTCTTT.

This chain joins TRBV7-9 and TRBJ1-1, with 8 bases identical to TRBD1. The CDR3 sequence is 16 residues long. With 1 base clipped from V and 5 bases from J, the junction kept 9 bases outside the gene matches. Germline V gene lookup returns CDR1 SEHNR and CDR2 FQNEAQ (reference sequence). The CDR3, as DNA: TGTGCCAGCAGCTTAGGGGACAGGCAGAGGAGGACTGAAGCTTTCTTT. Translation gives CASSLGDRQRRTEAFF. Full variable domain (remainder filled in from reference TRBV7-9 and TRBJ1-1): DTGVSQNPRHKITKRGQNVTFRCDPISEHNRLYWYRQTLGQGPEFLTYFQNEAQLEKSRLLSDRFSAERPKGSFSTLEIQRTEQGDSAMYLCASSLGDRQRRTEAFFGQGTRLTVV.

This clonotype was detected many times. The chain combines TRBV6-6 with TRBJ1-4; D ambiguous. Trimming stripped 2 bases from V and 4 bases from J, with 5 bases between. The germline V gene encodes CDR1 MNHNY and CDR2 SVGAGI (reference sequence). The CDR3 sequence is 13 residues long. The CDR3 DNA reads TGTGCCAGCAGTTACGTCGATAATGAAAAACTGTTTTTT. Its protein product is CASSYVDNEKLFF.

This clonotype has only a few counts. The chain combines TRBV7-2 with TRBJ2-1; no reliable D call. Trimming removed 2 bases at V and 15 bases at J, with 11 bases between. This CDR3 region has 11 residues. CDR1 and CDR2 from the germline V gene are SGHTA and FQGNSA. The CDR3 nucleotides are TGTGCCAGCAGCTTATATGGCAGGATGTTCTTC. Translation: CASSLYGRMFF.

This clonotype has at least ten counts. V and J are TRBV28 and TRBJ1-2, with TRBD1 as a possible D gene (6 bases). This CDR3 spans 16 amino acids. V lost 3 bases to trimming and J lost 0 bases, with 14 bases between them. Germline CDR1 is MDHEN and CDR2 is SYDVKM. The DNA for the CDR3 is TGTGCCAGCAGTTTGGGGACACCCTCAACTAACTATGGCTACACCTTC. Translation: CASSLGTPSTNYGYTF.

There are a few counts of this clonotype. The chain is built from TRBV25-1 and TRBJ2-7; TRBD1 is a possible D gene (5 bases). The CDR3 totals 12 residues. CDR1 is MGHDK and CDR2 is SYGVNS in the germline V gene. Between the trimmed V and J ends, which lost 9 bases and 4 bases, there was a span of 13 bases. In nucleotides, the CDR3 is TGTGCCAGTGCAGGGCAGGGTTACGAGCAGTACTTC. Its protein is CASAGQGYEQYF.

Ten or more counts support this clonotype. Here the CDR3 reads CASSTPPNQPQHF. Written as DNA, the CDR3 is TGTGCCAGCAGCACGCCCCCTAATCAGCCCCAGCATTTT. The genes are TRBV21-1 and TRBJ1-5; the tabulated D call, TRBD1, remains unverified against the DNA. TRBV21-1 is listed as a pseudogene. The CDR3 has 13 residues.

Comment on this clonotype: Since a much larger clone is just one base distant, this may be a read error. This sequence joins TRBV5-1 and TRBJ2-1; D remains ambiguous. This CDR3 spans 15 amino acids. CDR1 and CDR2 from the germline V gene are SGHRS and YFSETQ. This CDR3 is CASSLSDSALNELFF. CDR3 sequence (DNA): TGCGCCAGCAGCTTAAGTGACTCGGCGCTGAATGAGCTGTTCTTC.

This clonotype showed up just a few times. The V and J genes are TRBV4-3 and TRBJ1-1; 9 bases match TRBD1. From germline, CDR1 is LGHNA and CDR2 YSLEER. The CDR3 runs to 15 residues. J was trimmed by 6 bases and V by 6 bases; bases with no gene match: 11. The CDR3 coding sequence is TGCGCCAGCAGAGACAGGGGGTCTGAAAATGCTGAAGCTTTCTTT. Its protein product is CASRDRGSENAEAFF.

The chain uses TRBV29-1 and TRBJ2-1, with 13 bases aligning to TRBD2. The CDR3 consists of 17 residues. The germline V gene encodes CDR1 SQVTM and CDR2 ANQGSEA. V was pared by 4 bases and J by 0 bases, with 6 bases of the junction left unmatched. For the CDR3, the DNA is TGCAGCGTTGGCCGCACTAGCGGGGGGGCCTCCTACAATGAGCAGTTCTTC. It yields the protein CSVGRTSGGASYNEQFF.

The rearrangement links TRBV7-3 to TRBJ2-7; 8 bases map to TRBD1. Germline V gives CDR1 SGHTA, CDR2 FQGTGA. The CDR3 runs 16 residues. V lost 3 bases to trimming and J lost 6 bases; unmatched junction nucleotides: 13. CDR3 nucleotide sequence: TGTGCCAGCAGCTTGGCAGGGGGCGCGATCCAATGCGAGCAGTACTTC. Protein: CASSLAGGAIQCEQYF.

V usage is TRBV6-2 or TRBV6-3 and J usage is TRBJ1-5; possibly TRBD1 for D (6 bases). There are 17 residues in the CDR3. Germline CDR1 is MNHEY and CDR2 is SVGEGT. V was shortened by 5 bases and J by 2 bases, with 19 bases between the two germline ends. CDR3: CASSHLTGGSRNQPQHF. The CDR3, as DNA: TGTGCCAGCAGTCACCTGACAGGCGGGTCGCGCAATCAGCCCCAGCATTTT.

This clonotype occurred a few times. V is TRBV30 and J is TRBJ2-7, with 9 bases matching TRBD1. The CDR3 covers 12 residues. After removal of 7 bases from V and 3 bases from J, the junction contained 4 bases not matched to a gene. The germline V gene has CDR1 GTSNPN and CDR2 SVGIG (reference sequence). CDR3: CASGQGFYEQYF. CDR3 DNA: TGTGCCTCGGGACAGGGTTTCTACGAGCAGTACTTC.

This clonotype was seen only a few times. The chain combines TRBV10-2 with TRBJ1-1, with D possibly TRBD1 on 5 matching bases. Germline V gives CDR1 WSHSY, CDR2 SAAADI. The ends were cut back, 5 bases at V and 7 bases at J, with 8 bases in the middle. The CDR3 covers 11 residues. The CDR3 coding sequence is TGCGCCAGCAGTAGGGGCAATGAAGCTTTCTTT. It yields the protein CASSRGNEAFF.

About this clonotype: A single base separates this from a much larger clone, so it may be a read error. This chain links TRBV7-2 with TRBJ2-5, with 8 nucleotides matching TRBD2. This CDR3 comprises 15 residues. The germline gives CDR1 SGHTA, CDR2 FQGNSA. V shed 4 bases, J shed 5 bases, and the junction held 9 bases outside the gene matches. The chain's CDR3 is CASSSKASGWETQYF. The CDR3 DNA reads TGTGCCAGCAGCTCAAAGGCTAGCGGGTGGGAGACCCAGTACTTC.

This clonotype occurred a few times. The chain has TRBV7-8 and TRBJ2-7, with 7 bases that match TRBD1. The V gene's germline CDR1 is SGHVS and CDR2 FQNEAQ. This CDR3 is 15 amino acids long. With V trimmed by 4 bases and J by 6 bases, 12 bases remained unmatched. CDR3 coding DNA: TGTGCCAGCAGCTCCACGGGACAGATTAGGGGCGAGCAGTACTTC. This sequence encodes CASSSTGQIRGEQYF.

This clonotype appeared a few times. V gene TRBV6-2 or TRBV6-3 combines with J gene TRBJ2-7; D not certain. V was shortened by 8 bases and J by 1 base, with 12 bases between the two germline ends. CDR3 length equals 13 residues. CDR1 is MNHEY, CDR2 SVGEGT, per germline. As DNA, the CDR3 is TGTGCCAGCGCCGGCCCGGCATCCTACGAGCAGTACTTC. Translating it yields CASAGPASYEQYF.

The V and J genes are TRBV4-1 and TRBJ2-4; D may be TRBD1 (6 bases). Germline CDR1 and CDR2: MGHRA and YSYEKL. The CDR3 consists of 17 residues. Trimming took 1 base from V and 5 from J, leaving 18 bases between them. CDR3 in amino acids: CASSQVLGASGQNIQYF. CDR3 coding DNA: TGCGCCAGCAGCCAAGTATTGGGGGCCTCCGGCCAAAACATTCAGTACTTC.

The chain carries TRBV5-1 and TRBJ1-2, with D possibly matching TRBD1 (5 bases). Germline-derived CDR1 and CDR2 are SGHRS and YFSETQ. This CDR3 region has 14 residues. Trimming left V 4 bases short and J 5 bases short, with 15 bases between. CDR3 nucleotides: TGCGCCAGCAGCCCGTGGGACTCCGCGTATGGCTACACCTTC. It translates to CASSPWDSAYGYTF.

The chain combines TRBV9 with TRBJ2-1; D not resolved. This CDR3 is built from 14 residues. Germline CDR1 reads SGDLS; CDR2 reads YYNGEE. V gave up 0 bases and J gave up 7 bases, with 11 bases separating them. For the CDR3, the DNA is TGTGCCAGCAGCGTAGAGGTACTTCGAAATGAGCAGTTCTTC. It encodes CASSVEVLRNEQFF.

The chain recombines TRBV28 with TRBJ1-2, with D perhaps matching TRBD1 (5 bases). Trimming shortened V by 9 bases and J by 1 base, and 12 bases separated the two germline ends. Looked up from germline, CDR1 is MDHEN and CDR2 is SYDVKM. The CDR3 length is 13 residues. CDR3 DNA: TGTGCCAGTCTGTCGGGGGGTAACTATGGCTACACCTTC. This translates into CASLSGGNYGYTF.

This clonotype was observed a few times. The chain recombines TRBV18 with TRBJ2-7; the D call may be TRBD1 or TRBD2 (5 bases each). The V end was cut by 4 bases, the J end by 2 bases, with 21 bases between. The germline CDR1 and CDR2 sequences are KGHSH and LQKENI. The length of the CDR3 is 17 residues. CDR3 sequence (DNA): TGTGCCAGCTCACGGACACTACCCAGGGACCGAGCCTACGAGCAGTACTTC. It codes for CASSRTLPRDRAYEQYF.

This chain uses TRBV20-1 with TRBJ1-1; no clear D gene. Germline V gives CDR1 DFQATT, CDR2 SNEGSKA (reference sequence). CDR3 size: 14 residues. V gave up 3 bases and J gave up 0 bases, with 11 bases separating them. The CDR3 loop reads CSASIQQMNTEAFF. Here the CDR3 DNA reads TGCAGTGCTAGCATCCAACAGATGAACACTGAAGCTTTCTTT.

This chain uses TRBV21-1 with TRBJ2-7; the table calls TRBD1, which could not be checked here. TRBV21-1 is tagged as a pseudogene. The CDR3 is made up of 14 amino acids. The CDR3 is CASTLYPGRYEQYF. The CDR3 DNA sequence: TGTGCCAGCACCTTATACCCAGGACGTTACGAGCAGTACTTC.

This clonotype was seen repeatedly, ten times or more. The V call is TRBV6-2 or TRBV6-3, the J call TRBJ2-6; D could derive from TRBD1 or TRBD2 (6 bases each). V dropped 7 bases and J dropped 4 bases, with 14 bases sitting between them. The CDR3 extends over 15 amino acids. Germline V lookup: CDR1 MNHEY, CDR2 SVGEGT. DNA for the CDR3: TGTGCCAGCATACCGGGGGCGCAAGGGGCCAACGTCCTGACTTTC. Encoded protein: CASIPGAQGANVLTF.

This clonotype was picked up a small number of times. The chain joins TRBV28 to TRBJ1-5, with 10 bases that match TRBD1. The ends lost 6 bases at V and 2 bases at J; junction bases unmatched: 13. There are 18 residues in the CDR3. The V gene's germline CDR1 is MDHEN and CDR2 SYDVKM. The CDR3 DNA reads as TGTGCCAGCAGGGTAGGGACAGGGGCTGGTTCGGGCAATCAGCCCCAGCATTTT. Translation gives CASRVGTGAGSGNQPQHF.

This chain links TRBV4-1 with TRBJ2-5, with unresolved D. The germline V gene has CDR1 MGHRA and CDR2 YSYEKL. CDR3 length: 14 residues. The germline V and J ends were trimmed by 4 bases and 1 base, with 10 bases remaining between them. In DNA form, the CDR3 reads TGCGCCAGCAGCCGAGCTGGGATCCAAGAGACCCAGTACTTC. This translates into CASSRAGIQETQYF.

The chain has TRBV20-1 and TRBJ1-4, with D possibly TRBD1 on 5 matching bases. With 0 bases removed from V and 6 bases from J, the gap between germline ends came to 11 bases. Germline V gives CDR1 DFQATT, CDR2 SNEGSKA (reference sequence). The CDR3 is made up of 14 amino acids. The CDR3, as DNA: TGCAGTGCTAGAGATACTCGAGGGGATGAAAAACTGTTTTTT. This encodes CSARDTRGDEKLFF.

The CDR3 loop is CASSSRQAGDTQYF. The CDR3 coding sequence is TGTGCCAGCAGTTCACGACAGGCGGGGGATACGCAGTATTTT. The chain has TRBV27 and TRBJ2-3; D is perhaps TRBD1 or TRBD2 (6 bases each). Germline assignment: CDR1 MNHEY and CDR2 SMNVEV (reference sequence). This CDR3 comprises 14 residues. V gave up 4 bases and J gave up 6 bases, with 14 bases separating them.